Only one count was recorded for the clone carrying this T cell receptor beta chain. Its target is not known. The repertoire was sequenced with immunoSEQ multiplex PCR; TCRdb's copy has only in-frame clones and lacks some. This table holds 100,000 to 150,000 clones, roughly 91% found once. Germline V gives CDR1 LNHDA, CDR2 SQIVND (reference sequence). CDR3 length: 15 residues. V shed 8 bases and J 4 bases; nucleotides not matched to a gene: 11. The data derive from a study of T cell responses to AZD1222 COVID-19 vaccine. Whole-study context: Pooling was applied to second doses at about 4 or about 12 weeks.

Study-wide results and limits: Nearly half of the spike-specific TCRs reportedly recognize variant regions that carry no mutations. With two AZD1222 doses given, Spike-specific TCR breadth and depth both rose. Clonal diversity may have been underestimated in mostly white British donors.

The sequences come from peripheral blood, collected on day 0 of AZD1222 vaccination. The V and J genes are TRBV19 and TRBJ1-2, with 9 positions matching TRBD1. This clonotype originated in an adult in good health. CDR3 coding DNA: TGTGCCAGTCGACGGGGACAGGGCGCAAGCTATGGCTACACCTTC. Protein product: CASRRGQGASYGYTF.